Below, one TCR beta chain is given with its context. With a J-beta primer mix and a sample-barcoded 5' primer, a second PCR ran 7 to 11 cycles. Each of the cDNA molecules was tagged by a template-switch adaptor with 12 random nucleotides. Each CDR3 protein gets one entry after TCRdb re-called the 5' RACE reads with MiXCR. Here the sample spans 850,000 to 1,100,000 distinct CDR3 sequences, around two fifths being singletons. This sample was taken from a study of blood T cells in healthy people across ages. Germline lookup yields CDR1 DFQATT and CDR2 SNEGSKA (reference sequence). Trimming took 3 bases from V and 0 from J, leaving 11 bases between them. The CDR3 length is 14 residues.

The chain carries TRBV20-1 and TRBJ1-2; D is undetermined. Input material: blood. This receptor was taken from a man younger than 35 in good health. The CDR3 DNA sequence: TGCAGTGCTAGCCCTCGGTTATCTAACTATGGCTACACCTTC. This gives the protein CSASPRLSNYGYTF.